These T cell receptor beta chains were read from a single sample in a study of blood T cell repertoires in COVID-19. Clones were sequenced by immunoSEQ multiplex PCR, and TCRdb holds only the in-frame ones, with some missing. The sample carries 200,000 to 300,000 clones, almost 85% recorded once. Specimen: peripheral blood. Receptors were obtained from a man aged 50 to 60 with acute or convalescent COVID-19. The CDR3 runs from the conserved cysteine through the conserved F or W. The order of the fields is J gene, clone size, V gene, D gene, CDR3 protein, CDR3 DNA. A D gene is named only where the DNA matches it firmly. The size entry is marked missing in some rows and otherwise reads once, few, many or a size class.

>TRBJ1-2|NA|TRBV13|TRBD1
CASSAGQDLNYGYTF
TGTGCCAGCAGCGCGGGACAGGACTTAAACTATGGCTACACCTTC
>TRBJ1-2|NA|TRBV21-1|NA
CASSRGLFIGHQGGYTF
TGTGCCAGCAGCAGGGGATTATTTATCGGACACCAAGGGGGCTACACCTTC
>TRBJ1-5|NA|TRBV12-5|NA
CASGPGPSGGLMPQHF
TGTGCTAGTGGCCCTGGACCCTCGGGGGGTCTTATGCCCCAGCATTTT
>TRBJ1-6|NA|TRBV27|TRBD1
CASSRQGIRNSPLHF
TGTGCCAGCAGTCGACAGGGGATTAGAAATTCACCCCTCCACTTT
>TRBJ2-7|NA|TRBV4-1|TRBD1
CASSQAGQGAFYEQYF
TGCGCCAGCAGCCAAGCTGGACAGGGGGCCTTCTACGAGCAGTACTTC
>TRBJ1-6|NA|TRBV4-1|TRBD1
CASSQGQGGSPLHF
TGCGCCAGCAGCCAAGGGCAGGGGGGATCACCCCTCCACTTT
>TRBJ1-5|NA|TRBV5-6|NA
CASSGGGNQPQHF
TGTGCCAGCAGCGGGGGCGGCAATCAGCCCCAGCATTTT
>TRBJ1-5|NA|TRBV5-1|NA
CASSLQGYSNQPQHF
TGCGCCAGCAGCCTACAGGGTTATAGCAATCAGCCCCAGCATTTT
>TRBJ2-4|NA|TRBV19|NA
CASSVYPKNIQYF
TGTGCCAGTAGTGTCTACCCAAAAAACATTCAGTACTTC
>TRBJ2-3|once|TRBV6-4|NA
CASSAGNTQYF
TGTGCCAGCAGTGCAGGGAATACGCAGTATTTT
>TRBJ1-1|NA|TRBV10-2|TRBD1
CAITTGVGNTEAFF
TGCGCCATTACTACAGGGGTTGGGAACACTGAAGCTTTCTTT
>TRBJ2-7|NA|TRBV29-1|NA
CSVRGGDSAYEQYF
TGCAGCGTCCGCGGAGGGGACAGTGCCTACGAGCAGTACTTC
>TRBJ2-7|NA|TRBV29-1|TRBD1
CSVAGTGTSYEQYF
TGCAGCGTTGCGGGGACAGGGACTTCCTACGAGCAGTACTTC
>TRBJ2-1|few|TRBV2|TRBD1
CASSEAAGQGIDEQFF
TGTGCCAGCAGTGAAGCCGCGGGACAGGGGATCGATGAGCAGTTCTTC
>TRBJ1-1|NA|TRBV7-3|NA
CASSLSPLEGAFF
TGTGCCAGCAGCTTAAGCCCCCTAGAGGGAGCTTTCTTT
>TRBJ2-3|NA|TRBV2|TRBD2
CASRSGVSTDTQYF
TGTGCCAGCAGGAGCGGGGTTAGCACAGATACGCAGTATTTT
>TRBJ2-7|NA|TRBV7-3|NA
CASSPSRDTSGEQYF
TGTGCCAGCAGCCCTTCCCGGGACACATCTGGAGAGCAGTACTTC
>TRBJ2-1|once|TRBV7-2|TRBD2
CASSFSGGAGNEQFF
TGTGCCAGCAGCTTTAGCGGGGGGGCGGGGAATGAGCAGTTCTTC
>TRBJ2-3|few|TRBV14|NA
CASRSGTSTDTQYF
TGTGCCAGCAGGTCGGGTACTAGCACAGATACGCAGTATTTT
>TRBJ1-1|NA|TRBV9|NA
CASSVAGETEAFF
TGTGCCAGCAGCGTAGCGGGGGAGACTGAAGCTTTCTTT
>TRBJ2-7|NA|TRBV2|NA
CASTSAYEQYF
TGTGCCAGCACGTCAGCCTACGAGCAGTACTTC
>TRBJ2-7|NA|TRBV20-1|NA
CSATGAGEQYF
TGCAGTGCTACAGGGGCGGGTGAGCAGTACTTC
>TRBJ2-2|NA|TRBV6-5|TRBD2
CASSYVGGQRPGELFF
TGTGCCAGCAGTTACGTGGGAGGGCAAAGGCCCGGGGAGCTGTTTTTT